The next 18 T cell receptor beta chains were all read from a single sample in a study of chemoradiotherapy in HPV16-positive cancers. Assay used: immunoSEQ multiplex PCR; TCRdb lists only in-frame clones, some missing. The data contain tens of thousands of clones, more than 80% of them singletons. The sample was blood, taken from a patient who underwent chemoradiotherapy. Receptors originate from a human donor with HPV-associated anogenital cancer.

The CDR3 region is CASSLSAGTGYNEKLFF. The CDR3 nucleotides are TGTGCCAGCAGCTTGTCTGCCGGGACAGGCTATAATGAAAAACTGTTTTTT. The chain combines TRBV5-8 with TRBJ1-4; 8 bases match TRBD1. CDR1 SGHTS and CDR2 YDEGEE come from the germline V gene. The length of the CDR3 is 17 residues. With 1 base clipped from V and 4 bases from J, the junction kept 9 bases outside the gene matches.

The chain recombines TRBV6-5 with TRBJ2-3; the match to TRBD2 covers 7 bases. CDR1 and CDR2 (germline): MNHEY, SVGAGI. The V and J ends lost 0 bases and 0 bases, in that order; junction bases with no gene match: 3. The CDR3 length is 16 residues. CDR3 coding DNA: TGTGCCAGCAGTTACTCGTCTAGCGGTAGCACAGATACGCAGTATTTT. Protein product: CASSYSSSGSTDTQYF.

The CDR3 protein is CASSRGAGVSGANVLTF. CDR3 in DNA: TGTGCCAGCAGCCGAGGGGCAGGGGTCTCTGGGGCCAACGTCCTGACTTTC. The rearrangement joins TRBV5-4 to TRBJ2-6; a possible D gene is TRBD1 (6 bases). V was clipped by 4 bases and J by 0 bases, with 14 bases between them. The CDR3 spans 17 residues. Germline V gene lookup returns CDR1 SGHNT and CDR2 YYREEE (reference sequence). The whole variable domain, filled in from reference TRBV5-4 and TRBJ2-6, reads ETGVTQSPTHLIKTRGQQVTLRCSSQSGHNTVSWYQQALGQGPQFIFQYYREEENGRGNFPPRFSGLQFPNYSSELNVNALELDDSALYLCASSRGAGVSGANVLTFGAGSRLTVL.

The genes are TRBV7-2 and TRBJ2-7, with D maybe TRBD1 (5 bases). The CDR3 has 14 residues. The V end was cut by 1 base, the J end by 3 bases, with 10 bases between. The germline gives CDR1 SGHTA, CDR2 FQGNSA. The CDR3 sequence: CASSLGTGNYEQYF. CDR3 DNA sequence: TGTGCCAGCAGCTTAGGTACAGGTAACTACGAGCAGTACTTC.

This chain links TRBV13 with TRBJ2-7; 7 bases are shared with TRBD1. This CDR3 has 15 amino acids. The V gene end was trimmed by 5 bases and the J gene end by 7 bases; junction bases not matched to a gene: 14. Per germline, CDR1 PRHDT and CDR2 FYEKMQ (reference sequence). This CDR3 is CASSRRGGRSSEQYF. In DNA form, the CDR3 reads TGTGCCAGCAGCCGCAGAGGGGGCCGATCGTCGGAGCAGTACTTC.

The chain joins TRBV9 to TRBJ1-3; D perhaps matches TRBD1 (6 bases). This CDR3 has 16 residues. Trimming shortened V by 4 bases and J by 2 bases, and 16 bases separated the two germline ends. The germline CDR1 and CDR2 sequences are SGDLS and YYNGEE. The CDR3 spells CASSSRGELPGNTIYF. CDR3 sequence (DNA): TGTGCCAGCAGCTCAAGGGGGGAATTGCCTGGAAACACCATATATTTT.

The chain has TRBV10-2 and TRBJ2-3; D not certain. Trimming removed 0 bases from V and 3 bases from J, with 10 bases in between. Germline loops: CDR1 WSHSY, CDR2 SAAADI. This CDR3 is 15 amino acids long. The CDR3 region is CASSESASSTDTQYF. The CDR3 region has the DNA TGCGCCAGCAGTGAGTCGGCCTCCTCAACAGATACGCAGTATTTT.

This clone was observed once. This sequence joins TRBV18 and TRBJ2-5; D is uncertain. The assigned J gene may be wrong: the sequence end matches TRBJ2-7 better. Germline-derived CDR1 and CDR2 are KGHSH and LQKENI. This CDR3 comprises 13 residues. CDR3 DNA sequence: TGTGCCAGCTCACCACCTGTCAGGCCCGAGCAGTACTTC. Its translation: CASSPPVRPEQYF.

The CDR3: CASSLVMNTEAFF. DNA of the CDR3: TGCGCCAGCAGCTTGGTAATGAACACTGAAGCTTTCTTT. The rearrangement joins TRBV5-1 to TRBJ1-1; D unclear. Trimming took 0 bases from V and 0 from J, leaving 3 bases between them. CDR1 and CDR2 (germline): SGHRS, YFSETQ. The CDR3 length is 13 residues.

DNA of the CDR3: TGCGCCAGCAGCCAAGTTGGGGTGACCGGGGAGCTGTTTTTT. This encodes CASSQVGVTGELFF. This chain links TRBV4-3 with TRBJ2-2; D is uncertain. V lost 1 base and J lost 5, with 8 bases in between. The CDR3 length is 14 residues. CDR1 LGHNA and CDR2 YSLEER come from the germline V gene.

The chain is built from TRBV12-5 and TRBJ2-3, with D uncertain. With 5 bases removed from V and 3 bases from J, the gap between germline ends came to 9 bases. The CDR3 has 13 amino acids. Germline V gene data show CDR1 as LGHNT and CDR2 as FRNRAP. The CDR3 DNA reads TGTGCTAGTGGTACCTCTCAGACAGATACGCAGTATTTT. Its translation: CASGTSQTDTQYF.

This clone was picked up a small number of times. The rearrangement joins TRBV30 to TRBJ2-3; D remains unclear. The V end was cut by 0 bases, the J end by 3 bases, with 1 base between. Germline V gene sequence: CDR1 GTSNPN, CDR2 SVGIG (reference sequence). The CDR3 spans 11 residues. The CDR3 sequence: CAWSVTDTQYF. In DNA form, the CDR3 reads TGTGCCTGGAGTGTAACAGATACGCAGTATTTT.

The chain has TRBV11-2 and TRBJ2-7, with D possibly TRBD1 on 5 matching bases. From germline, CDR1 is SGHAT and CDR2 FQNNGV. Trimming removed 10 bases from V and 1 base from J, with 14 bases in between. This CDR3 contains 13 residues. The CDR3: CATAGMESYEQYF. For the CDR3, the DNA is TGTGCCACCGCAGGGATGGAATCCTACGAGCAGTACTTC.

This chain uses TRBV13 with TRBJ2-1; D is ambiguous. Trimming stripped 2 bases from V and 0 bases from J, with 11 bases between. The CDR3 loop spans 16 amino acids. The germline CDR1 and CDR2 sequences are PRHDT and FYEKMQ (reference sequence). The CDR3 nucleotides are TGTGCCAGCAGCTTACCAGCCGCCGTCTCCTACAATGAGCAGTTCTTC. Its translation: CASSLPAAVSYNEQFF.

The chain links TRBV29-1 to TRBJ2-6; TRBD2 aligns across 13 bases. V shed 4 bases and J 0 bases; nucleotides not matched to a gene: 3. The CDR3 is 17 amino acids. The germline CDR1 and CDR2 sequences are SQVTM and ANQGSEA. The CDR3 DNA sequence: TGCAGCGTTGGGGGACTAGCGGGATTCTCTGGGGCCAACGTCCTGACTTTC. Translation: CSVGGLAGFSGANVLTF.

This chain joins TRBV7-6 and TRBJ2-5; 13 positions agree with TRBD2. The V and J ends lost 5 bases and 0 bases, in that order; junction bases with no gene match: 9. The CDR3 contains 18 residues. Germline CDR1 SGHVS, CDR2 FNYEAQ. The CDR3 loop is CASSRRLAGGLYQETQYF. The CDR3 nucleotides read TGTGCCAGCAGCCGAAGACTAGCGGGGGGCTTGTACCAAGAGACCCAGTACTTC.

The chain uses TRBV6-5 and TRBJ2-1; D ambiguous. V was shortened by 0 bases and J by 4 bases, with 7 bases between the two germline ends. The CDR3 runs 14 residues. In germline, CDR1 is MNHEY, CDR2 SVGAGI. CDR3 region: CASSYSGEYNEQFF. The DNA of the CDR3 is TGTGCCAGCAGTTACTCCGGAGAGTACAATGAGCAGTTCTTC.

The V and J genes are TRBV19 and TRBJ2-5; 7 nucleotides agree with TRBD1. From germline, CDR1 is LNHDA and CDR2 SQIVND (reference sequence). The V gene end was trimmed by 1 base and the J gene end by 2 bases; junction bases not matched to a gene: 7. The CDR3 runs to 16 residues. CDR3 nucleotide sequence: TGTGCCAGTAGTATAGTGGCCTCAGGGGGACAAGAGACCCAGTACTTC. This encodes CASSIVASGGQETQYF.